This paragraph covers one T cell receptor (beta chain) sequence. These data are taken from a study of blood T cell repertoires in COVID-19. The wider study: Samples came from the United States, Italy and Spain, spanning acute and convalescent COVID-19. Sample material is recorded as cDNA or gDNA derived from T cells, B-cell-depleted T cells, or PBMCs.

Per the original methods: Amplification of reference gene primers was used by the study to estimate nucleated cell counts. This table comes from immunoSEQ multiplex PCR, and its TCRdb copy is limited to in-frame clones, with some not included. V and J calls and clone size are copied from that table; D and trimming were computed from the DNA. Of 45,000 to 55,000 clones in the sample, about 90% were seen once. This CDR3 is 10 amino acids long. The V end lost 4 bases, the J end lost 4 bases, and 4 bases lay between the germline ends. The germline V gene has CDR1 SQVTM and CDR2 ANQGSEA. This chain joins TRBV29-1 and TRBJ1-2, with D unclear. This clonotype was obtained from a human donor in a cohort sampled during active COVID-19. The sample taken for sequencing was peripheral blood. The CDR3 is CSVGAYGYTF. CDR3 DNA: TGCAGCGTTGGGGCCTATGGCTACACCTTC.